The rows below give T cell receptor beta chains drawn from one sample of a study of identical twins. One entry per CDR3 protein results from TCRdb running MiXCR on the 5' RACE reads. The table has approximately 600,000 distinct CDR3 sequences, 7% to 7.5% seen once; the top ten hold roughly 1.6%. The same sample was also studied in work on yellow fever vaccine responses in identical twins.

Sample: PBMCs. The receptors here all came from a woman under 30 in good health. Each CDR3 is given with its conserved first and last residue. D genes are given only for firm matches. Clone size appears in some rows only: once, few, many, or a class for an expanded clone.

V gene	D gene	clone size	J gene	CDR3 protein	CDR3 DNA
TRBV7-2	TRBD2	.	TRBJ2-2	CASSDYPGTQLRLAGGTGELFF	TGTGCCAGCAGCGACTACCCTGGGACCCAACTGCGACTAGCGGGGGGTACCGGGGAGCTGTTTTTT
TRBV6-6	.	few	TRBJ2-7	CASNGGTSEQYF	TGTGCCAGCAATGGGGGGACATCGGAGCAGTACTTC
TRBV6-1	TRBD1	few	TRBJ2-3	CASSEGTGGVF	TGTGCCAGCAGTGAAGGGACAGGGGGCGTATTT
TRBV20-1	TRBD1	.	TRBJ2-1	CSARTGMHNEQFF	TGCAGTGCCCGGACAGGGATGCACAATGAGCAGTTCTTC
TRBV18	.	.	TRBJ2-1	CASSPPGHSYNEQFF	TGTGCCAGCTCACCACCGGGCCACTCCTACAATGAGCAGTTCTTC
TRBV20-1	.	few	TRBJ1-4	CSVGNEKLFF	TGCAGTGTCGGTAATGAAAAACTGTTTTTT
TRBV10-3	.	many	TRBJ1-1	CAIRAAGYTEAFF	TGTGCCATCAGGGCAGCTGGTTACACTGAAGCTTTCTTT
TRBV7-2	TRBD1	few	TRBJ1-1	CASSRDRERSFF	TGTGCCAGCAGTCGGGACAGGGAGCGTTCTTTCTTT
TRBV28	.	few	TRBJ2-7	CASSLAGRGIGEQYF	TGTGCCAGCAGTTTAGCGGGCAGGGGAATCGGCGAGCAGTACTTC
TRBV4-1	.	few	TRBJ1-1	CASSRPQAANTEAFF	TGCGCCAGCAGCCGCCCCCAGGCGGCGAACACTGAAGCTTTCTTT
TRBV28	TRBD2	few	TRBJ2-2	CASSLLPAGGRTGELFF	TGTGCCAGCAGTTTATTGCCAGCGGGGGGGCGAACCGGGGAGCTGTTTTTT
TRBV11-1	TRBD2	.	TRBJ2-1	CASSLVAGQSPRLAGGYYNEQFF	TGTGCCAGCAGCTTAGTCGCTGGCCAGTCCCCCCGGCTAGCGGGGGGATACTACAATGAGCAGTTCTTC
TRBV12-3/TRBV12-4	.	.	TRBJ1-5	CSSSRGSNQPQHF	TGTTCCAGCAGTAGGGGCAGCAATCAGCCCCAGCATTTT
TRBV14	.	few	TRBJ2-5	CASSQGTLATETQYF	TGTGCCAGCAGCCAAGGAACGCTAGCTACGGAGACCCAGTACTTC
TRBV5-1	.	many	TRBJ2-1	CASSFREGGLEQFF	TGCGCCAGCAGCTTCAGGGAGGGGGGTTTGGAGCAGTTCTTC
TRBV7-2	TRBD2	few	TRBJ2-3	CASSPSSGRASQYF	TGTGCCAGCAGCCCCTCTAGCGGCCGCGCGTCGCAGTATTTT
TRBV9	.	.	TRBJ1-1	CASSVRVDSMNTEAFF	TGTGCCAGCAGCGTGCGGGTTGACAGCATGAACACTGAAGCTTTCTTT
TRBV20-1	.	many	TRBJ2-1	CSARDPRGGFMNEQFF	TGCAGTGCTAGAGATCCCCGAGGGGGGTTCATGAATGAGCAGTTCTTC
TRBV29-1	.	.	TRBJ2-3	CSLCGGRVSRADTQYF	TGCAGCCTCTGCGGTGGCCGAGTCTCTCGTGCAGATACGCAGTATTTT
TRBV5-1	.	.	TRBJ1-5	CASSLAGRGGQPQHF	TGCGCCAGCAGCTTGGCCGGCAGGGGAGGCCAGCCCCAGCATTTT
TRBV6-1	TRBD2	many	TRBJ2-1	CASSFGLADYNEQFF	TGTGCCAGCAGCTTCGGACTAGCGGACTACAATGAGCAGTTCTTC
TRBV27	.	.	TRBJ1-2	CASSSSTYGYTF	TGTGCCAGCAGTTCCTCGACCTATGGCTACACCTTC